This is a list of T cell receptor beta chains from one sample in a study of Ad26.COV2.S vaccination and SARS-CoV-2 variants. Clones were read by immunoSEQ multiplex PCR, and TCRdb kept only the in-frame ones, dropping some. Of 300,000 to 450,000 clones listed, just over 90% were seen once; the top ten hold 3.9%. Specimen: peripheral blood, collected after recovery from COVID-19. The receptor set was obtained from a human donor who had recovered from COVID-19. CDR3s include the opening cysteine and the closing phenylalanine or tryptophan. Each record gives: V gene, clone size, J gene, D gene, CDR3 DNA, CDR3 protein. D genes are given only for firm matches. Size is stated for part of the rows, as once, few or many counts, or as a class when the clone is expanded.

TRBV19	once	TRBJ2-7	TRBD1	TGTGCCAGTAGCCCTGGGACAGGGCTCTACGAGCAGTACTTC	CASSPGTGLYEQYF
TRBV5-1	-	TRBJ1-4	TRBD1	TGCGCCAGCAGCGCCGGACAGGGGGGGATTGAATTGACTAATGAAAAACTGTTTTTT	CASSAGQGGIELTNEKLFF
TRBV9	-	TRBJ2-5	TRBD2	TGTGCCAGCAGCGTGGCGGGGGTCGGGGAGACCCAGTACTTC	CASSVAGVGETQYF
TRBV18	-	TRBJ1-1	-	TGTGCCAGCTCACTCTCAGGGGTGGGGAACACTGAAGCTTTCTTT	CASSLSGVGNTEAFF
TRBV9	-	TRBJ2-1	TRBD2	TGTGCCAGCAGCTTTCCCCGGGGGGGGAAGACCAATGAGCAGTTCTTC	CASSFPRGGKTNEQFF
TRBV29-1	-	TRBJ1-2	-	TGCAGCGTTGGGGACCGATCTAATGGCTACACCTTC	CSVGDRSNGYTF
TRBV6-5	-	TRBJ1-2	TRBD1	TGTGCCAGCAGTCAGGGACAGGGGGCCGGTGGCTACACCTTC	CASSQGQGAGGYTF
TRBV9	-	TRBJ2-2	-	TGTGCCAGCAGCCCGCGACTACAAATGAACACCGGGGAGCTGTTTTTT	CASSPRLQMNTGELFF
TRBV7-2	-	TRBJ1-5	TRBD1	TGTGCCAGCAGCGCCAACCAGGGGGACCAGCCCCAGCATTTT	CASSANQGDQPQHF
TRBV5-6	-	TRBJ2-5	TRBD2	TGTGCCAGCAGGAGGGAGGGAGAGACCCAGTACTTC	CASRREGETQYF
TRBV29-1	-	TRBJ1-1	-	TGCAGCGTCCTCGCTCGGGGATCCAAAAACACTGAAACTTTCTTT	CSVLARGSKNTETFF
TRBV2	-	TRBJ2-6	TRBD2	TGTGCCAGCAAGGAGACTAGCGGGGGTTGGGCTGGGGCCAACGTCCTGACTTTC	CASKETSGGWAGANVLTF
TRBV9	-	TRBJ1-1	-	TGTGCCAGCAGCGTAGTCACGACGAACACTGAAGCTTTCTTT	CASSVVTTNTEAFF
TRBV7-9	-	TRBJ1-5	-	TGTGCCAGCAGCTTAGACAGCAATCAGCCCCAGCATTTT	CASSLDSNQPQHF
TRBV6-1	-	TRBJ2-7	-	TGTGCCAGCAGTGACCACGACTTGGGTGCGTCGTCCTACGAGCAGTACTTC	CASSDHDLGASSYEQYF
TRBV4-3	once	TRBJ1-1	-	TGCGCCAGCAGCCAATCCCTGGGGATGATGAACACTGAAGCTTTCTTT	CASSQSLGMMNTEAFF
TRBV7-2	-	TRBJ1-1	-	TGTGCCAGCAGCTTAGCGAGAGCTGGGGGGACTGAAGCTTTCTTT	CASSLARAGGTEAFF
TRBV6-1	-	TRBJ1-2	-	TGTGCCAGCAGCACAGGGCCAGGAGGCTACACCTTC	CASSTGPGGYTF
TRBV7-2	-	TRBJ1-6	TRBD1	TGTGCCAGCAGGCCAGGGGGATGGAATTCACCCCTCCACTTT	CASRPGGWNSPLHF
TRBV3-1/TRBV3-2	-	TRBJ1-4	TRBD1	TGTGCCAGCAGACTCCGGGACAGGATAAATGAAAAACTGTTTTTT	CASRLRDRINEKLFF
TRBV29-1	few	TRBJ2-2	TRBD2	TGCAGCATCGAGCGGGGGCGAGGAAGCGGGGAGCTGTTTTTT	CSIERGRGSGELFF
TRBV6-2/TRBV6-3	-	TRBJ2-3	-	TGTGCCAGCAGTTACTCGACCATTTTAGATACGCAGTATTTT	CASSYSTILDTQYF
TRBV2	-	TRBJ1-6	-	TGTGCCAGCAGTGGGGGCCAGGCGAATTCACCCCTCCACTTT	CASSGGQANSPLHF
TRBV12-3/TRBV12-4	-	TRBJ1-2	-	TGTGCCAGCAGTTTATCTCTTCAGGGCTACACCTTC	CASSLSLQGYTF
TRBV9	-	TRBJ1-2	-	TGTGCCAGCAGCGTAGAGTTGGGGCCCCACTATGGCTACACCTTC	CASSVELGPHYGYTF
TRBV5-6	once	TRBJ2-1	-	TGTGCCAGCAGCTTGAGTGGAGGTCTATCCTACAATGAGCAGTTCTTC	CASSLSGGLSYNEQFF
TRBV5-6	-	TRBJ2-2	TRBD1	TGTGCCAGCAGCTTGACCGACAGGGGGTCCGGGGAGCTGTTTTTT	CASSLTDRGSGELFF
TRBV6-6	-	TRBJ2-2	TRBD2	TGTGCCAGCACCAAAGCGGGGGCATCGAACACCGGGGAGCTGTTTTTT	CASTKAGASNTGELFF
TRBV6-6	once	TRBJ1-1	-	TGTGCCAGCAGCTTCGACCTTAACACTGAAGCTTTCTTT	CASSFDLNTEAFF
TRBV5-6	-	TRBJ2-5	TRBD1	TGTGCCAGCAGCGGAAGGGGACAGGGAAAGTGGGAGACCCAGTACTTC	CASSGRGQGKWETQYF
TRBV9	-	TRBJ1-5	-	TGTGCCAGCAGCGAAGGATCGGGGGTTCAGCCCCAGCATTTT	CASSEGSGVQPQHF
TRBV7-2	-	TRBJ2-2	TRBD1	TGTGCCCTAGAGCCGGACAGGGGATTCACCGGGGAGCTGTTTTTT	CALEPDRGFTGELFF
TRBV5-4	-	TRBJ1-1	-	TGTGCCAGCAGTTCCGGACAGTACACTGAAGCTTTCTTT	CASSSGQYTEAFF
TRBV6-2/TRBV6-3	-	TRBJ2-3	-	TGTGCCAGCAGTTACGGCAGCTCCCCAGATACGCAGTATTTT	CASSYGSSPDTQYF
TRBV6-5	-	TRBJ2-5	TRBD1	TGTGCCAGTAAGACAGGGGGCGGAGAGACCCAGTACTTC	CASKTGGGETQYF
TRBV9	-	TRBJ2-1	-	TGTGCCAGCAGCGGGGGGGTAGGTACCTTACCCAACAATGAGCAGTTCTTC	CASSGGVGTLPNNEQFF
TRBV18	-	TRBJ1-5	-	TGTGCCAGCTCACCTCGAGAAGGGACCCAGCATTTT	CASSPREGTQHF
TRBV9	-	TRBJ2-5	TRBD2	TGTGCCAGCAGCACCAGCGGGGGCAAAGAGACCCAGTACTTC	CASSTSGGKETQYF
TRBV2	-	TRBJ2-5	TRBD1	TGTGCCAGCAGGGAACAGGGGGCAGGGGAGACCCAGTACTTC	CASREQGAGETQYF
TRBV5-6	-	TRBJ2-5	-	TGTGCCAGCAGCTTACCAACCGGGACGGCCCAAGAGACCCAGTACTTC	CASSLPTGTAQETQYF
TRBV15	-	TRBJ2-5	TRBD1	TGTGCCACTTCGGACAGGGCGTCGGAGACCCAGTACTTC	CATSDRASETQYF
TRBV10-1	-	TRBJ2-7	-	TGCGCCAGCAGTGAGTCTGCAGGGGCCGATTACGAGCAGTACTTC	CASSESAGADYEQYF
TRBV7-3	once	TRBJ2-6	-	TGTGCCAGCAGCCCCAACCACGGGGGGGCCAACGTCCTGACTTTC	CASSPNHGGANVLTF
TRBV11-2	once	TRBJ1-6	TRBD1	TGTGCCAGCAGCTCACTTAGGGACAGCTCCTATAATTCACCCCTCCACTTT	CASSSLRDSSYNSPLHF
TRBV19	-	TRBJ1-5	-	TGTGCCAGTAGTATATGGGGGAATAGCAATCAGCCCCAGCATTTT	CASSIWGNSNQPQHF
TRBV7-9	once	TRBJ2-2	-	TGTGCCAGCAGCGCCGGCAAGGGCATCCCCGGGGAGCTGTTTTTT	CASSAGKGIPGELFF